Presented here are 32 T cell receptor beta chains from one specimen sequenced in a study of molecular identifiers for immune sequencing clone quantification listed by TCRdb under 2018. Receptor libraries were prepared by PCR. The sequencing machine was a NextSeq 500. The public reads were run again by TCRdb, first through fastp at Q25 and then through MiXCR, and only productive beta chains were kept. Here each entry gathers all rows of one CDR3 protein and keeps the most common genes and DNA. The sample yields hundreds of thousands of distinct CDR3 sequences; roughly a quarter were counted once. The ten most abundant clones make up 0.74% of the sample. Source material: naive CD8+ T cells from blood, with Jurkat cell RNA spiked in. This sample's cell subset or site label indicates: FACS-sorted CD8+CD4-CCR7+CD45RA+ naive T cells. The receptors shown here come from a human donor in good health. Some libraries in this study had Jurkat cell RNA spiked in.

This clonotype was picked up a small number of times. In DNA, the CDR3 is TGTGCCAGCAGCCCGGACAGGGGAATCCCGGATACGCAGTATTTT. Its translation is CASSPDRGIPDTQYF. This chain joins TRBV11-3 and TRBJ2-3; 9 nucleotides align to TRBD1. The CDR3 consists of 15 residues. V shed 5 bases, J shed 6 bases, and the junction held 9 bases outside the gene matches. The V gene's germline CDR1 is SGHNT and CDR2 YENEEA.

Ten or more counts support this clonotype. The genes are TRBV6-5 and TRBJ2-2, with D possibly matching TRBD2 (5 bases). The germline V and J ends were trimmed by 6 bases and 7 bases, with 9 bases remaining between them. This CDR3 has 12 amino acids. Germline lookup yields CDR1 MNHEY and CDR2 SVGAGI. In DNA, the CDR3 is TGTGCCAGCAGCCCCCGGGGCGGGGAGCTGTTTTTT. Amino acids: CASSPRGGELFF.

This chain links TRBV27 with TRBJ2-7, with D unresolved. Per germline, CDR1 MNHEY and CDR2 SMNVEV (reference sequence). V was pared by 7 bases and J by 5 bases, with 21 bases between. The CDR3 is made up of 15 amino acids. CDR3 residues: CASMSGRYWKDEQYF. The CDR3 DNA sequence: TGTGCCAGCATGTCTGGGCGTTATTGGAAGGACGAGCAGTACTTC.

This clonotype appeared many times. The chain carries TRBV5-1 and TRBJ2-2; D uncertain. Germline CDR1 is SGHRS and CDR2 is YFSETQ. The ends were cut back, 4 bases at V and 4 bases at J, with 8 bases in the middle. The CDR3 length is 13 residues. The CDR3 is CASSPLGTGELFF. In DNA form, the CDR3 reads TGCGCCAGCAGCCCCCTCGGCACCGGGGAGCTGTTTTTT.

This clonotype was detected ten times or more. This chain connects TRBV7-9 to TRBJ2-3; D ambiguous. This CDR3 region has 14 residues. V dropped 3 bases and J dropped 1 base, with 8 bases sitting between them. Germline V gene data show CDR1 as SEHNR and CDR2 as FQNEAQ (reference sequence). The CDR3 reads CASSFEGGTDTQYF. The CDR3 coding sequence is TGTGCCAGCAGCTTCGAAGGTGGCACAGATACGCAGTATTTT.

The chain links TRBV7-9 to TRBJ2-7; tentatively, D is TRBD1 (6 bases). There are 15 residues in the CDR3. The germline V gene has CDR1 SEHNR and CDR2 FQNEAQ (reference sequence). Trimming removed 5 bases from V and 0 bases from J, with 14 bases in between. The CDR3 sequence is CASSPAGDPSYEQYF. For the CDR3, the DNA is TGTGCCAGCAGCCCAGCAGGGGACCCCTCCTACGAGCAGTACTTC.

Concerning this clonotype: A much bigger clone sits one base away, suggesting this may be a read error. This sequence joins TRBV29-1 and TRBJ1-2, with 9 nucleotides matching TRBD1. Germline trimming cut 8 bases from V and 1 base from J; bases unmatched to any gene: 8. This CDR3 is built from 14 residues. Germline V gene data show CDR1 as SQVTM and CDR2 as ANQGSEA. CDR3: CSTRTGADNYGYTF. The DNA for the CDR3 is TGCAGCACCAGGACAGGGGCCGATAACTATGGCTACACCTTC. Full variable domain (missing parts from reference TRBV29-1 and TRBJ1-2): SAVISQKPSRDICQRGTSLTIQCQVDSQVTMMFWYRQQPGQSLTLIATANQGSEATYESGFVIDKFPISRPNLTFSTLTVSNMSPEDSSIYLCSTRTGADNYGYTFGSGTRLTVV.

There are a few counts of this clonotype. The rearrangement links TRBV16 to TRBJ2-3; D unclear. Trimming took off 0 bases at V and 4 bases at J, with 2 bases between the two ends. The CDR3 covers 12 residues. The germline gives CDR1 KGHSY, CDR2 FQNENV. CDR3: CASSQSSDTQYF. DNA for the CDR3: TGTGCCAGCAGCCAATCATCAGATACGCAGTATTTT. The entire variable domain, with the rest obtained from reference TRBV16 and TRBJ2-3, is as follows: GEEVAQTPKHLVRGEGQKAKLYCAPIKGHSYVFWYQQVLKNEFKFLISFQNENVFDETGMPKERFSAKCLPNSPCSLEIQATKLEDSAVYFCASSQSSDTQYFGPGTRLTVL.

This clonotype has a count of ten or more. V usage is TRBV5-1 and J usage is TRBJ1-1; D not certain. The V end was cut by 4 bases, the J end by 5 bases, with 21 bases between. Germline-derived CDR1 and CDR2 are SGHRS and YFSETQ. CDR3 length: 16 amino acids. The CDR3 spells CASSPERSPDGTEAFF. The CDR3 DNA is TGCGCCAGCAGCCCTGAGCGGTCCCCGGATGGGACTGAAGCTTTCTTT.

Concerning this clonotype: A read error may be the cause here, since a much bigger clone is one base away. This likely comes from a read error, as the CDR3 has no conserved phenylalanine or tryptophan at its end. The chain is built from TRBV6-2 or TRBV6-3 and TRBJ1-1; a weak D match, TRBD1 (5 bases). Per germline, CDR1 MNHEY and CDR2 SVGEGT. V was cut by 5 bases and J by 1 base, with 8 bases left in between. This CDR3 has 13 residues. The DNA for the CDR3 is TGTGCCAGCAGTCCCGGGGCGAACACTGAAGCTTTCCTT. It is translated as CASSPGANTEAFL.

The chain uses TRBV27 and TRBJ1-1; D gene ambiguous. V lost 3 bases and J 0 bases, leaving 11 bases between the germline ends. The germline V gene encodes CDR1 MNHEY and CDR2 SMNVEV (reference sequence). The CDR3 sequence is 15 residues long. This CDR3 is CASSFGGSVNTEAFF. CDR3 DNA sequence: TGTGCCAGCAGTTTTGGTGGGAGCGTGAACACTGAAGCTTTCTTT.

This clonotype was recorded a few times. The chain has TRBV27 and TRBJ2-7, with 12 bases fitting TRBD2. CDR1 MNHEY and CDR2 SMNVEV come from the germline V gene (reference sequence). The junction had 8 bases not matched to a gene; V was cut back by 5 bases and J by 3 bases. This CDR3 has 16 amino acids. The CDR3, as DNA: TGTGCCAGCAGTCTCCGGACTAGCGGGATCTACTACGAGCAGTACTTC. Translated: CASSLRTSGIYYEQYF.

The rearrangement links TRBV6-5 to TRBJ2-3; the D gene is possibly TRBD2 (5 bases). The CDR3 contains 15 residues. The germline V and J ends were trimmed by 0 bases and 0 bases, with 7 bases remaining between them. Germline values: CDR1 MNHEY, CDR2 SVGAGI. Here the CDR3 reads CASSYSTGSTDTQYF. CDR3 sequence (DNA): TGTGCCAGCAGTTACTCGACGGGAAGCACAGATACGCAGTATTTT.

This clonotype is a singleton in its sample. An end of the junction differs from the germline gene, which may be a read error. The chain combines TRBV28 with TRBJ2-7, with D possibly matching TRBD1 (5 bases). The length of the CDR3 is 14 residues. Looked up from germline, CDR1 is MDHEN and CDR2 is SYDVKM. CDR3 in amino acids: CSSSLVTVPYEQYF. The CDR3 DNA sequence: TGTTCCAGCAGTTTAGTGACAGTACCGTACGAGCAGTACTTC. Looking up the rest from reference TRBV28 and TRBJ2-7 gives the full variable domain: DVKVTQSSRYLVKRTGEKVFLECVQDMDHENMFWYRQDPGLGLRLIYFSYDVKMKEKGDIPEGYSVSREKKERFSLILESASTNQTSMYLCSSSLVTVPYEQYFGPGTRLTVT.

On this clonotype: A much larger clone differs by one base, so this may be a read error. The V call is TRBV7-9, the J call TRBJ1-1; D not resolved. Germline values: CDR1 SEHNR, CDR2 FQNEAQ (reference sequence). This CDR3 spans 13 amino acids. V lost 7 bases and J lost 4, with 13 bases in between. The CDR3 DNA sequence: TGTGCCAGCACCCTAGGGTTGAGCACTGAAGCTTTCTTT. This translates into CASTLGLSTEAFF.

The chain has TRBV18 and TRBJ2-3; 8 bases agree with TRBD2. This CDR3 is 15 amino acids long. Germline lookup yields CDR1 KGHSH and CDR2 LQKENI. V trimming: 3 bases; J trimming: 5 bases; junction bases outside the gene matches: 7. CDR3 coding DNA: TGTGCCAGCTCACCGGGCACTAGCGGAGTAGATACGCAGTATTTT. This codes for CASSPGTSGVDTQYF.

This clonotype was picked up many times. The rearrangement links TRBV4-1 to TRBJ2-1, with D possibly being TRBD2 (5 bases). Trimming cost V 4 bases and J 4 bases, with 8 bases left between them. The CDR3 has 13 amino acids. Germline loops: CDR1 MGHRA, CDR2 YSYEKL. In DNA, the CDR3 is TGCGCCAGCAGCCCCGGACTGTACAATGAGCAGTTCTTC. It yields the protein CASSPGLYNEQFF.

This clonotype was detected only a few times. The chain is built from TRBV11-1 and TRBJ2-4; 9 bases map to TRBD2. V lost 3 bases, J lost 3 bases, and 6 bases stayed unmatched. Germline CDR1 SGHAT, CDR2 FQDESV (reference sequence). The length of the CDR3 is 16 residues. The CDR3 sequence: CASSFWREGVKNIQYF. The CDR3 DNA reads TGTGCCAGCAGCTTTTGGCGGGAGGGTGTCAAAAACATTCAGTACTTC.

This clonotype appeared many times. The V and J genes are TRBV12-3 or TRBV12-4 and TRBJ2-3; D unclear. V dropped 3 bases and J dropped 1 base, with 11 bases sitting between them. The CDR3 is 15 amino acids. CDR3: CASSFGRPGTDTQYF. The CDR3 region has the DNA TGTGCCAGCAGTTTTGGGCGCCCGGGCACAGATACGCAGTATTTT.

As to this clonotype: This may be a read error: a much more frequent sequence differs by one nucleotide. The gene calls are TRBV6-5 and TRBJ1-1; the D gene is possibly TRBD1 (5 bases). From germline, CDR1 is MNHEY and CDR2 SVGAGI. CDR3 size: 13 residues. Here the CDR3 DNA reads TGTACCAGCAGTTACGGGGGGAGCACTGAAGCTTTCTTT. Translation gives CTSSYGGSTEAFF.

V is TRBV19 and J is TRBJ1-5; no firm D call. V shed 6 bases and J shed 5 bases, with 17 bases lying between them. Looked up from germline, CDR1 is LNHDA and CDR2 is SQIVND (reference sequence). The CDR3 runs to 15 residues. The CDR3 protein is CASRTMERSDQPQHF. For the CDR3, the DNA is TGTGCCAGTAGGACTATGGAGCGTTCCGATCAGCCCCAGCATTTT.

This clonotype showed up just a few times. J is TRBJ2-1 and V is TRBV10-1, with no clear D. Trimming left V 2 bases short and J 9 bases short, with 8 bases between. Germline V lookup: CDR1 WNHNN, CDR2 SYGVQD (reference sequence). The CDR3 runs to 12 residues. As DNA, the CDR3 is TGCGCCAGCAGTGAGGTCCACGGTGAGCAGTTCTTC. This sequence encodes CASSEVHGEQFF.

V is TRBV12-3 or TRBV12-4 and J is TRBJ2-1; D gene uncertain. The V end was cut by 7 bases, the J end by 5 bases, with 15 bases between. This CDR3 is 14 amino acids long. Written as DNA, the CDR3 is TGTGCCAGCACCTGGGCGGACGGAAACAATGAGCAGTTCTTC. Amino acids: CASTWADGNNEQFF.

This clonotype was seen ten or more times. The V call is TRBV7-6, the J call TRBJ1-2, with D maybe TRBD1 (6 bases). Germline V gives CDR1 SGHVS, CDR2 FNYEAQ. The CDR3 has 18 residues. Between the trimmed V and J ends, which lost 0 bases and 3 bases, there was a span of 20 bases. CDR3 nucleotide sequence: TGTGCCAGCAGCTTAGCCGGATCCGGGGGCAGCCATTACTATGGCTACACCTTC. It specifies CASSLAGSGGSHYYGYTF.

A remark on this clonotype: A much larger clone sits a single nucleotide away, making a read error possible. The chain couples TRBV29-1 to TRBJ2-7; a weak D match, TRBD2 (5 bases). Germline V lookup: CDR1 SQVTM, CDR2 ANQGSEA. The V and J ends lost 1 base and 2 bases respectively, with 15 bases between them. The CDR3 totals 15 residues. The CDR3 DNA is TGCAGCGTTGAAGGCGGGTACGGGTCAGCCTACGAGCAGTACTTC. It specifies CSVEGGYGSAYEQYF.

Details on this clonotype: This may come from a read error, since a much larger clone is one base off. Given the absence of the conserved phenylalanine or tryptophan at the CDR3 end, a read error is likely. CDR3: CSVEEDKVYGYTL. The CDR3 region has the DNA TGCAGCGTTGAAGAGGACAAGGTCTATGGCTACACCCTC. The V gene is TRBV29-1, the J gene TRBJ1-2; D perhaps matches TRBD1 (5 bases). Germline-derived CDR1 and CDR2 are SQVTM and ANQGSEA. Trimming cost V 0 bases and J 4 bases, with 9 bases left between them. There are 13 residues in the CDR3.

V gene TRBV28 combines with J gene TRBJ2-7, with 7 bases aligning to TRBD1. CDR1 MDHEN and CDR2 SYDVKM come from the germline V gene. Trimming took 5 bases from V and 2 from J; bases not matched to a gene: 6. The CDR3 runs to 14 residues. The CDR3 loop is CASSDRTGPYEQYF. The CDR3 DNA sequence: TGTGCCAGCAGTGATAGGACAGGTCCCTACGAGCAGTACTTC.

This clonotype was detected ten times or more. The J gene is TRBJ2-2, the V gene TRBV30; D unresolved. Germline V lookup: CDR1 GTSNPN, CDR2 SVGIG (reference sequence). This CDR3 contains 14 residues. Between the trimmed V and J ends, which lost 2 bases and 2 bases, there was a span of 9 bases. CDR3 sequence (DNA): TGTGCCTGGAGTCCTTCGTCAAACACCGGGGAGCTGTTTTTT. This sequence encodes CAWSPSSNTGELFF.

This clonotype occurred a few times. Here the CDR3 reads CASSEDQTYEQYF. CDR3 nucleotide sequence: TGTGCCAGCAGTGAAGACCAGACCTACGAGCAGTACTTC. The chain has TRBV2 and TRBJ2-7, with D unresolved. Germline CDR1 SNHLY, CDR2 FYNNEI. The CDR3 totals 13 residues. V lost 1 base to trimming and J lost 2 bases, with 6 bases between them.

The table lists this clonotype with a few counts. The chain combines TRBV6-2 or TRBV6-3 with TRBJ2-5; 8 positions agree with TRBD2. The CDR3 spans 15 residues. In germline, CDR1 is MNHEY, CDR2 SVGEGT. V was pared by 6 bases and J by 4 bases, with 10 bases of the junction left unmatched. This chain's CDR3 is CASSPRTGGGETQYF. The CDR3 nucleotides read TGTGCCAGCAGCCCACGGACGGGAGGGGGAGAGACCCAGTACTTC.

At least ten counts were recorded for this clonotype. CDR3 residues: CASSLLAGNEKLFF. Here the CDR3 DNA reads TGCGCCAGCAGCTTGTTGGCAGGGAACGAAAAACTGTTTTTT. The chain employs TRBV5-1 and TRBJ1-4, with D possibly being TRBD1 (5 bases). CDR1 is SGHRS, CDR2 YFSETQ, per germline. There are 14 residues in the CDR3. Trimming cost V 1 base and J 8 bases, with 12 bases left between them.

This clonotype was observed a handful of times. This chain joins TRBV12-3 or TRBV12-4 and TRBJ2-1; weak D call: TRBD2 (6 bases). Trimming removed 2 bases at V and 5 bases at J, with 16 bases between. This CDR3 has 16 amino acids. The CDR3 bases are TGTGCCAGCAGTTTAAATCCGGGACTGTACAACAATGAGCAGTTCTTC. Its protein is CASSLNPGLYNNEQFF.